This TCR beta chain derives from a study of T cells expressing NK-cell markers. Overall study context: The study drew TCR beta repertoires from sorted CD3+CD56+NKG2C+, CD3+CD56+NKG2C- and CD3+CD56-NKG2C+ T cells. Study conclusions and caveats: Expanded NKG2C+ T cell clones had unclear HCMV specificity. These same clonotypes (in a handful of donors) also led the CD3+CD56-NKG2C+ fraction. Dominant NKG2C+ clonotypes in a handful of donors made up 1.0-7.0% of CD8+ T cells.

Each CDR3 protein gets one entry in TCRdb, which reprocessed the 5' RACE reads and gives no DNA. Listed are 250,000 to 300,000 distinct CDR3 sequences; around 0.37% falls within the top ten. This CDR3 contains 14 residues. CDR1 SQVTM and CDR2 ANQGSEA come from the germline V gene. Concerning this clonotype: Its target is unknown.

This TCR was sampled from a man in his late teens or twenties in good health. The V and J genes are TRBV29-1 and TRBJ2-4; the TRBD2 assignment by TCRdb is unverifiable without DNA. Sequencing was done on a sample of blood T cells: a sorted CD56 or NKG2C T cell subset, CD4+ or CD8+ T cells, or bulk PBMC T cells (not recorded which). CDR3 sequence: CSVEVQAGAGIQYF.